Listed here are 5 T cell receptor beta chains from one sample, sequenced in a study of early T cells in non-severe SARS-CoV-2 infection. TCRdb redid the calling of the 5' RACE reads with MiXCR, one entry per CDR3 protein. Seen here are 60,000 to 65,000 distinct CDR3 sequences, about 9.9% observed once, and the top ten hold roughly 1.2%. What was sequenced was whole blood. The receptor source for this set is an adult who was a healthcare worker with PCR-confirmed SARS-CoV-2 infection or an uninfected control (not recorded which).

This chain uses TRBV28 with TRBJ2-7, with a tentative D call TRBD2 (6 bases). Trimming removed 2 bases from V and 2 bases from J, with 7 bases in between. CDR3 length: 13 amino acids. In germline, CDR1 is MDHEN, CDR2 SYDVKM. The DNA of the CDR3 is TGTGCCAGCAGTTTAGGGGGGACCTACGAGCAGTACGTC. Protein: CASSLGGTYEQYV.

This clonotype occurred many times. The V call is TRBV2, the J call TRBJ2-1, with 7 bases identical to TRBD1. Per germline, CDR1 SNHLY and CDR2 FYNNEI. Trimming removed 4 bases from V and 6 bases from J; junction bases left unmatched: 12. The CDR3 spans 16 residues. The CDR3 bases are TGTGCCAGCAGTGGGCTCCGACAGGGTGGGGGCAATGAGCAGTTCTTC. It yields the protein CASSGLRQGGGNEQFF.

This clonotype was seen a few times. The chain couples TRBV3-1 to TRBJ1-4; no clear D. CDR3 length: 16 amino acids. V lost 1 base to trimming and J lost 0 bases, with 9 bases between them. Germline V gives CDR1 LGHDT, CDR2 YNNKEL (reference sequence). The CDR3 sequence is CASSQVLVATNEKLFF. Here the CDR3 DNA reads TGTGCCAGCAGCCAAGTTTTGGTTGCAACTAATGAAAAACTGTTTTTT.

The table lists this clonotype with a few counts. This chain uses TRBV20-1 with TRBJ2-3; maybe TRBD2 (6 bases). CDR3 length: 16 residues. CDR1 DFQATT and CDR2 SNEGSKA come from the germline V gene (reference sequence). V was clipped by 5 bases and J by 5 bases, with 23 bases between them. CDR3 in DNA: TGCAGTGCTGGGGACCGGCGGGGTATGGCCAAAGATACGCAGTATTTT. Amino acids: CSAGDRRGMAKDTQYF.

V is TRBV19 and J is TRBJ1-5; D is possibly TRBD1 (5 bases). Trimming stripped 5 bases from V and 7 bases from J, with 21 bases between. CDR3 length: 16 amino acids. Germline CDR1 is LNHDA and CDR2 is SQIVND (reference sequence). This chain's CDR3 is CASSLGAGRAGQPQHF. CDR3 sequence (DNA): TGTGCCAGTAGTCTGGGCGCCGGCAGGGCCGGGCAGCCCCAGCATTTT.